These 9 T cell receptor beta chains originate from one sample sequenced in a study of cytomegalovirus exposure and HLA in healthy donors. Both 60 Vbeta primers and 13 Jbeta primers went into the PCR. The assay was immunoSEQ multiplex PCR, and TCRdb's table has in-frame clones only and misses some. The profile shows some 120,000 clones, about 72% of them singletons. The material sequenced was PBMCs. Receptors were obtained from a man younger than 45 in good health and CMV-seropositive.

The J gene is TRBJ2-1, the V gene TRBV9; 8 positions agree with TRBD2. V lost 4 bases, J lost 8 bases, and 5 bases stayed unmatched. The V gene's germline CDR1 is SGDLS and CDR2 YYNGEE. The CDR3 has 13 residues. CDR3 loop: CASSSTSAYEQFF. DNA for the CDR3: TGTGCCAGCAGCTCGACTAGCGCGTATGAGCAGTTCTTC.

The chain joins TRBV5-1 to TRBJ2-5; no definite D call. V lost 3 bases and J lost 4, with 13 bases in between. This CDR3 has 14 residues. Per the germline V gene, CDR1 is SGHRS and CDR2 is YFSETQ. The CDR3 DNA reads TGCGCCAGCAGCTCTAACTGGCAGGTAGAGACCCAGTACTTC. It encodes CASSSNWQVETQYF.

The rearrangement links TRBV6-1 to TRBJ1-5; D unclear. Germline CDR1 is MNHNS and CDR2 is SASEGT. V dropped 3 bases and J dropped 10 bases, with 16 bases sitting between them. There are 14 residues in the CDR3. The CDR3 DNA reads TGTGCCAGCAGTGATACCGGGAACGTTTACCCCCAGCATTTT. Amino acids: CASSDTGNVYPQHF.

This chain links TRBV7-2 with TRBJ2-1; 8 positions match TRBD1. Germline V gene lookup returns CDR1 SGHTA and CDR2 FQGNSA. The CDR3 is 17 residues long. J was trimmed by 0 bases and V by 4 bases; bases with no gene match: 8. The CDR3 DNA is TGTGCCAGCAGCTCAGACAGGGGCGGAAGCTCCTACAATGAGCAGTTCTTC. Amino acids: CASSSDRGGSSYNEQFF.

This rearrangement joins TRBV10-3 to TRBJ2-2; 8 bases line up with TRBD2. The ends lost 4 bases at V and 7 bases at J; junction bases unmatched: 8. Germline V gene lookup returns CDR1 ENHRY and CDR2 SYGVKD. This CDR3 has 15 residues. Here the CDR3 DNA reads TGTGCCATCAGTGCACGGGAGGGCCGAATCGGGGAGCTGTTTTTT. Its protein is CAISAREGRIGELFF.

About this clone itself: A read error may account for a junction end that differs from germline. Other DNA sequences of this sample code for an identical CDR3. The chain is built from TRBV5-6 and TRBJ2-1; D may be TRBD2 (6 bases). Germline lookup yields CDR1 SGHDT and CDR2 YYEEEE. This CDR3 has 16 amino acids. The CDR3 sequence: CASSVASVSSYNEQFF. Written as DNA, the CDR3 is TGCGCCAGCAGCGTGGCTAGCGTTTCATCCTACAATGAGCAGTTCTTC.

The CDR3 reads CSGRILAKNIQYF. The CDR3, as DNA: TGCAGCGGCAGAATTTTAGCCAAAAACATTCAGTACTTC. This rearrangement joins TRBV29-1 to TRBJ2-4; D uncertain. This CDR3 spans 13 amino acids. V gave up 7 bases and J gave up 0 bases, with 10 bases separating them. Germline assignment: CDR1 SQVTM and CDR2 ANQGSEA.

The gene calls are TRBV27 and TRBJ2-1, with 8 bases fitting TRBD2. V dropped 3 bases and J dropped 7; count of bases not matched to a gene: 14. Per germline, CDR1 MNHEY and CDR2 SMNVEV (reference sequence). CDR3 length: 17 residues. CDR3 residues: CASSFFLGTSGVNEQFF. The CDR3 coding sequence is TGTGCCAGCAGTTTTTTTTTAGGGACTAGTGGTGTAAATGAGCAGTTCTTC.

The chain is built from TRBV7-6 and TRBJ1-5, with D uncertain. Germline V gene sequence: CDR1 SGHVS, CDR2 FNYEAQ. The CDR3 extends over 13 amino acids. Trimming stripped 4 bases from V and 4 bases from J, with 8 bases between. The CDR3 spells CASSSTGNQPQHF. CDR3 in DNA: TGTGCCAGCAGCTCAACGGGGAATCAGCCCCAGCATTTT.